The sequence of this T cell receptor beta chain was determined in a study of blood T cell repertoires in COVID-19 (dated by TCRdb to the early 2020s). Regarding the study in general: Samples covering the acute and convalescent phases of COVID-19 were provided by collaborators in the United States, Italy and Spain. The material from the prospective study consisted of cDNA or gDNA derived from T cells, B-cell-depleted T cells, or PBMCs. The dataset comprised deeply sampled blood TCRbeta repertoires from subjects exposed to, actively infected with, or recovered from COVID-19. The repertoires were released in a freely available public database intended as a resource for research on the immune response to SARS-CoV-2. Samples were obtained from the ongoing ImmuneRACE study (first 160 participants) and from over a thousand subjects provided by 6 global collaborators. A de-identified subject ID, COVID-19 status, age in years and sex were almost always included in the sample metadata. Where available, HLA class I and class II types were obtained from metadata supplied by the sample provider rather than from assay-based typing.

The immunoSEQ Assay, a bias-controlled multiplex PCR, was used to amplify TCRbeta CDR3 regions from genomic DNA. The original pipeline was this. The number of nucleated cells in each sample was estimated from the amplification of reference gene primers within the assay. To quantify the absolute abundance of each unique TCRbeta CDR3 rearrangement, sequence reads were collapsed and filtered. Productive Simpson clonality was computed per sample as the square root of Simpson's diversity index over productive rearrangements. In TCRdb, the immuneACCESS table is reduced to in-frame sequences with V and J assigned. These tables do not hold every clone; where another copy was compared, an unresolved V gene accounts for under half, and the others remain unexplained. That table is the source of V, J and clone size, and D and trimming were worked out from the DNA. This sample lists around 15,000 clones; more than 70% were detected once. The ten top clones hold about 9% of the sample.

What the work shows at the level of the full study, not this receptor alone: Clinical and demographic metadata were provided uncurated, with the amount varying by source and participant.

Collaborating institutions collected whole blood in K2EDTA tubes following their own protocols. For TCRbeta analysis, collaborators shipped samples as frozen whole blood, isolated PBMCs, or DNA extracted from either of those sample types. From the cysteine through the phenylalanine, the CDR3 covers 15 amino acids. Just the 45-base CDR3 DNA is kept, in frame starting at base 1. Clipping removes 4 bases from V and 6 bases from J, with 15 as the unmatched junction base count. From a lookup of the germline V gene (reference sequence), CDR1 and CDR2 are GTSNPN and SVGIG. Concerning this clone: Its antigen remains unidentified. Per-base quality was not reported, and no clone a single base away is much larger than it.

The chain employs TRBV30 and TRBJ2-7, with 7 junctional bases fitting TRBD1. Sequencing input: peripheral blood. This TCR came from a human donor in a cohort sampled during active COVID-19. The CDR3 is CAWTRFTGELTEQYF. The nucleotide sequence is TGTGCCTGGACCAGATTCACAGGGGAATTGACCGAGCAGTACTTC.